This TCR beta chain stems from a study of post-analysis software for immune sequencing data. Across the whole study: As for disease course, relapsing-remitting, secondary progressive and progressive-relapsing multiple sclerosis were all included.

Each TCR beta cDNA library carried unique molecular identifiers. cDNA molecules numbering around 500,000 came from roughly 1 to 10 million T cells. TCRdb called the PCR reads again in MiXCR, with one record for every CDR3 protein. The sample records 650,000 to 850,000 distinct CDR3 sequences, roughly 46% being singletons. Sequenced sample: blood. The receptor was isolated from a girl between 10 and 17 years old with multiple sclerosis.

CDR3 region: CASSQTGGTVYGYTF. The CDR3 nucleotides are TGTGCCAGCAGCCAGACAGGGGGCACTGTTTATGGCTACACCTTC. The chain carries TRBV25-1 and TRBJ1-2; the match to TRBD1 covers 10 bases. J lost 5 bases, V lost 6 bases, and 9 bases had no gene match. Germline CDR1 is MGHDK and CDR2 is SYGVNS. CDR3 length equals 15 residues.